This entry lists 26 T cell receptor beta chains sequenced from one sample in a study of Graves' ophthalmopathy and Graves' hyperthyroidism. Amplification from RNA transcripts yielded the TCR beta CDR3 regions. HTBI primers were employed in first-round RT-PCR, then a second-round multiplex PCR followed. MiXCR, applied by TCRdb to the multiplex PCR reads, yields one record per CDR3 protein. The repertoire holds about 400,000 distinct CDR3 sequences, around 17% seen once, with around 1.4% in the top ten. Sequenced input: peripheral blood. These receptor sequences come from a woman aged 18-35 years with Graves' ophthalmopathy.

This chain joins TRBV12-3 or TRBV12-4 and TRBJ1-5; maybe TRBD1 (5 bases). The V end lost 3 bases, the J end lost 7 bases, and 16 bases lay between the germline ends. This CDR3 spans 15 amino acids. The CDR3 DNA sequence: TGTGCCAGCAGTTTGGGGACGAATACCGGGCAGCCCCAGCATTTT. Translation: CASSLGTNTGQPQHF.

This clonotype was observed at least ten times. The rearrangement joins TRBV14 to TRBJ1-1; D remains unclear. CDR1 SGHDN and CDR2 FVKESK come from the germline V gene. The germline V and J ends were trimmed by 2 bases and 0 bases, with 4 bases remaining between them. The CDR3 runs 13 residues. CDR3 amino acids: CASSQRMNTEAFF. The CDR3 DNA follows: TGTGCCAGCAGCCAAAGGATGAACACTGAAGCTTTCTTT.

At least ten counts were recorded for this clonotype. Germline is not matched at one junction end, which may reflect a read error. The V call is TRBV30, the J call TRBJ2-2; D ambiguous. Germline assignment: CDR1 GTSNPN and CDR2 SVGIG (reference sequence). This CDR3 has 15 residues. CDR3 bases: TGTGCTTGGAGTGGTGGGATTCGGAACACCGGGGAGCTGTTTTTT. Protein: CAWSGGIRNTGELFF.

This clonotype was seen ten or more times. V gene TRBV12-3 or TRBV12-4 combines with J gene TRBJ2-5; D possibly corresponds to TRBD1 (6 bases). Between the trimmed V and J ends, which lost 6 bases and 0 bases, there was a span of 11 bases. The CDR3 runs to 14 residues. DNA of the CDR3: TGTGCCAGCAGCGTACAGGGCGACCAAGAGACCCAGTACTTC. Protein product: CASSVQGDQETQYF.

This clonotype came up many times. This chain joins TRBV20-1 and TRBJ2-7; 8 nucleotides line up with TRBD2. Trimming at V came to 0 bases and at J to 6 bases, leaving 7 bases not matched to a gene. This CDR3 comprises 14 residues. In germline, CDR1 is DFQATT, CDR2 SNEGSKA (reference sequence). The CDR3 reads CSARDRSAGVEQYF. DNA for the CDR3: TGCAGTGCTAGAGATCGTTCAGCGGGAGTCGAGCAGTACTTC.

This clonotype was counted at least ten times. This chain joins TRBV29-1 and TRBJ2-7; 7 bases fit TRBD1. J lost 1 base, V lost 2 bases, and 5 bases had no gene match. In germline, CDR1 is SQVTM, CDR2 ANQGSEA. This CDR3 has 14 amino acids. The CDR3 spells CSVETGELSYEQYF. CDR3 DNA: TGCAGCGTTGAAACAGGGGAGTTATCCTACGAGCAGTACTTC.

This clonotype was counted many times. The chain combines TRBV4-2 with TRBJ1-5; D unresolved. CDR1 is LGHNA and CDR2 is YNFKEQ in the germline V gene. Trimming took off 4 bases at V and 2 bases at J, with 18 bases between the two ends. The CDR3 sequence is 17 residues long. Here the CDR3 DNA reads TGTGCCAGCAGCCTTCTCCCCCCCGGGCAGGGCAATCAGCCCCAGCATTTT. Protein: CASSLLPPGQGNQPQHF.

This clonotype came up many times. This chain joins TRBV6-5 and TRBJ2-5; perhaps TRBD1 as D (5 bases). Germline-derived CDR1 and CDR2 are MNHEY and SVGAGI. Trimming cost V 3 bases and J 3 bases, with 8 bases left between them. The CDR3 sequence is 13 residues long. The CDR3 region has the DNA TGTGCCAGCAGTTATGCAGGGAAAGAGACCCAGTACTTC. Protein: CASSYAGKETQYF.

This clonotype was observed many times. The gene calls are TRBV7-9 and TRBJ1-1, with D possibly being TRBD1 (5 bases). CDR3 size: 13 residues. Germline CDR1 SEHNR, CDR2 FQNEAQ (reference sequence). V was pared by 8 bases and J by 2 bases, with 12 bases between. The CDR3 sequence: CASREGPNTEAFF. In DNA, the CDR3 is TGTGCCAGCCGGGAGGGGCCCAACACTGAAGCTTTCTTT.

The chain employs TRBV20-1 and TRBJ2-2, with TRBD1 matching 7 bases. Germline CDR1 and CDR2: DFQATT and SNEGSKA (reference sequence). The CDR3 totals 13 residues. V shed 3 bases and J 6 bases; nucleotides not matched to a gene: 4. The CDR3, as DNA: TGCAGTGCTAGTCGACAGGGCTCCGGGGAGCTGTTTTTT. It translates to CSASRQGSGELFF.

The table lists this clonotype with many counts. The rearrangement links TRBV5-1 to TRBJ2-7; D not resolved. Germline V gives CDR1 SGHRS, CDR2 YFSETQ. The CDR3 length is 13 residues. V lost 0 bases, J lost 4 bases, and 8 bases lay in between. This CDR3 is CASSLETMYEQYF. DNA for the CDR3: TGCGCCAGCAGCTTGGAAACCATGTACGAGCAGTACTTC.

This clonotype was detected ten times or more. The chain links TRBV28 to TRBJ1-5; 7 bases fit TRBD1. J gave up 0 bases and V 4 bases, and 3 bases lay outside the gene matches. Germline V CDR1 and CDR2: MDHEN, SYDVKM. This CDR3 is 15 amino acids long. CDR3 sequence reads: CASSSGQYSNQPQHF. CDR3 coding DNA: TGTGCCAGCAGTTCGGGACAGTATAGCAATCAGCCCCAGCATTTT.

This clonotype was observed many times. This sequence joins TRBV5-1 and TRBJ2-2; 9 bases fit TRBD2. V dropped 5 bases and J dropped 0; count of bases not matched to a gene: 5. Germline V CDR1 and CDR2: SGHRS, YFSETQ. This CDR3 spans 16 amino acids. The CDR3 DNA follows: TGCGCCAGCAGTCCGACTAGCGGAGCGAACACCGGGGAGCTGTTTTTT. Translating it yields CASSPTSGANTGELFF.

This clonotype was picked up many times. The CDR3, as DNA: TGTGCCAGCGGGGACAGCCGTGAAGCTTTCTTT. Amino acids: CASGDSREAFF. J is TRBJ1-1 and V is TRBV25-1, with 7 bases aligning to TRBD1. The CDR3 is 11 residues long. Per germline, CDR1 MGHDK and CDR2 SYGVNS. V shed 8 bases, J shed 7 bases, and the junction held 4 bases outside the gene matches.

The CDR3 nucleotides read TGTGCCTGGAGTGTACTCAATCCTGGGCAGGGGGCCTATGGCTACACCTTC. As protein: CAWSVLNPGQGAYGYTF. The V call is TRBV30, the J call TRBJ1-2, with 8 bases fitting TRBD1. The germline CDR1 and CDR2 sequences are GTSNPN and SVGIG (reference sequence). The CDR3 spans 17 residues. J was trimmed by 4 bases and V by 0 bases; bases with no gene match: 13.

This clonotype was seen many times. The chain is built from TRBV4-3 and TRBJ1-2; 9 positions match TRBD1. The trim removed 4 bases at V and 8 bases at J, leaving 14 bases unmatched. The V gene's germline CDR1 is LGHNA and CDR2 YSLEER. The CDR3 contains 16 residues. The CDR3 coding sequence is TGCGCCAGCAGCCCCGCCGGTCGGACAGGGGCTTTCGGCTACACCTTC. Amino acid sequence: CASSPAGRTGAFGYTF.

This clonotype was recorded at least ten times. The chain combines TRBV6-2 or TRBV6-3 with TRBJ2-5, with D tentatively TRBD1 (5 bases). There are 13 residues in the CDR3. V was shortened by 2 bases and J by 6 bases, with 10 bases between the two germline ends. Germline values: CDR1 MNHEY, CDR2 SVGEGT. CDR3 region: CASSYARVKTQYF. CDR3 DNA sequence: TGTGCCAGCAGTTACGCCAGGGTAAAGACCCAGTACTTC.

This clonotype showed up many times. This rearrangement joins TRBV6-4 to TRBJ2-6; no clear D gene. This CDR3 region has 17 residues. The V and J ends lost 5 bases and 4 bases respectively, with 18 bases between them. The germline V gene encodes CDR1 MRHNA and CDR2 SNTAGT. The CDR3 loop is CASSLRPDPVGANVLTF. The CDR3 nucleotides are TGTGCCAGCAGTCTCCGCCCCGACCCCGTAGGGGCCAACGTCCTGACTTTC.

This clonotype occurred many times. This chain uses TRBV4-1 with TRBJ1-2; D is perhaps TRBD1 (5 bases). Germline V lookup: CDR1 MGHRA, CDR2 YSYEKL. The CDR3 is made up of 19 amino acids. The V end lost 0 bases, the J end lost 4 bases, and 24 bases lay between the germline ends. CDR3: CASSQDLGPRTFSTYGYTF. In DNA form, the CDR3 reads TGCGCCAGCAGCCAAGATTTGGGGCCGAGGACATTCAGTACCTATGGCTACACCTTC.

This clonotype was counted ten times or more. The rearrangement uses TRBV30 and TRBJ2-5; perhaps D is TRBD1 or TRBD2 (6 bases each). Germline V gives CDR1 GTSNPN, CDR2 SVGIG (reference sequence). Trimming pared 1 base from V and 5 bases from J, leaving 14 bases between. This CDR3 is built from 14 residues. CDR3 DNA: TGTGCCTGGAGTGGGAACGGGGGCCCCGAGACCCAGTACTTC. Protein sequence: CAWSGNGGPETQYF.

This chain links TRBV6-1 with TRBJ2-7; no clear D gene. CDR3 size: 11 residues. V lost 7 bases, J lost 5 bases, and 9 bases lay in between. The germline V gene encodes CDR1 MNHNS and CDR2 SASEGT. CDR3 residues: CASKSVDEQYF. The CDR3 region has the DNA TGTGCCAGCAAATCGGTCGACGAGCAGTACTTC.

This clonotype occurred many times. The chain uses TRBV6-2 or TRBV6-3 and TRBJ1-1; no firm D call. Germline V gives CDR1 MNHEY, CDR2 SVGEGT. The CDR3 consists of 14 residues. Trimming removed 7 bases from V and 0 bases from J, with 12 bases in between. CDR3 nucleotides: TGTGCCAGCAATGAGCCTGGGTTGAACACTGAAGCTTTCTTT. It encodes CASNEPGLNTEAFF.

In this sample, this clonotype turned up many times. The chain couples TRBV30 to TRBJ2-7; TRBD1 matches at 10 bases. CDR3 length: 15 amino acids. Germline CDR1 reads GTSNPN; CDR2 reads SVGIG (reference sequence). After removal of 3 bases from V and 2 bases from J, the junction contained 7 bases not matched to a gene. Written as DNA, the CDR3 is TGTGCCTGGAGGAGACAGGGGGCTCGGGCCTACGAGCAGTACTTC. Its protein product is CAWRRQGARAYEQYF.

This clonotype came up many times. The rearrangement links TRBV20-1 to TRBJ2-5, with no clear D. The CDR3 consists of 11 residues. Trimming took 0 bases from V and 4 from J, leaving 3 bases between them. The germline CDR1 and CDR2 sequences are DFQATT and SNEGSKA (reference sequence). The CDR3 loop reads CSARDRETQYF. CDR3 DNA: TGCAGTGCTAGAGACCGAGAGACCCAGTACTTC.

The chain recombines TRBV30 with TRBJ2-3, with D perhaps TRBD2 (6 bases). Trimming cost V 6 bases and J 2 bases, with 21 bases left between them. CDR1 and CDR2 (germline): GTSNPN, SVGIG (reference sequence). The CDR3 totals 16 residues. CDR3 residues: CACTPSLAPHTDTQYF. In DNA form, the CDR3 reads TGTGCCTGTACCCCGTCACTAGCACCCCACACAGATACGCAGTATTTT.

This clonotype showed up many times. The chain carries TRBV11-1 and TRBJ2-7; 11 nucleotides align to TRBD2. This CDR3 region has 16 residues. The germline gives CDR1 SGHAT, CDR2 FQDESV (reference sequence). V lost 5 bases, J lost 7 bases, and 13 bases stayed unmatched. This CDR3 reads CASSQVAGGPREEQYF. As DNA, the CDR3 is TGTGCCAGCAGCCAAGTAGCGGGAGGGCCGAGGGAAGAGCAGTACTTC.